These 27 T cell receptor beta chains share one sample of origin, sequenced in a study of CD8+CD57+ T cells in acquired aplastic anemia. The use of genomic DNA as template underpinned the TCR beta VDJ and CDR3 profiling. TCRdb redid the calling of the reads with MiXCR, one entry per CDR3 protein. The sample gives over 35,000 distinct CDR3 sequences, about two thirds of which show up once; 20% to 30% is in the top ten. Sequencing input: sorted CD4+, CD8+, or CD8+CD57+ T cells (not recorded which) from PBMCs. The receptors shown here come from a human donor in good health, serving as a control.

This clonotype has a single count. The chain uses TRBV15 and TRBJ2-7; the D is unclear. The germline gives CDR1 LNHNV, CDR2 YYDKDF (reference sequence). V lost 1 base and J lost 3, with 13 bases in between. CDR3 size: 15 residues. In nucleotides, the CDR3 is TGTGCCACCAGCAGAGTCCCCGGATCGAGCTACGAGCAGTACTTC. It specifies CATSRVPGSSYEQYF.

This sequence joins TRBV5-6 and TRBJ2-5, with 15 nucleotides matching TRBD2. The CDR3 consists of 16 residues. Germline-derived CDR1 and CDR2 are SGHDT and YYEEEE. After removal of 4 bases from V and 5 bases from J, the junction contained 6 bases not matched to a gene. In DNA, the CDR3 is TGTGCCAGCAGCGTAGCGGGACTAGCGGGAGGCGAGACCCAGTACTTC. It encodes CASSVAGLAGGETQYF.

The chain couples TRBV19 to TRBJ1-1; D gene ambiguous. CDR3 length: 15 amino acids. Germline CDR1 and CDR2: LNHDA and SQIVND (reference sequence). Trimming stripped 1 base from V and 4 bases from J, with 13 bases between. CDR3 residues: CASSIVGRGGTEAFF. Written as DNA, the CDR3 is TGTGCCAGTAGTATAGTAGGCAGAGGCGGCACTGAAGCTTTCTTT.

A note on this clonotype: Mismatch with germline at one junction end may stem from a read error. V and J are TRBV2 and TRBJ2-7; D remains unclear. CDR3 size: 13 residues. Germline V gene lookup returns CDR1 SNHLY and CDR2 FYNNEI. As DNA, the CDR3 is TGTGTCAGCAATTTCCCGGGCCCTGAGGAGCAGTACTTC. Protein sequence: CVSNFPGPEEQYF.

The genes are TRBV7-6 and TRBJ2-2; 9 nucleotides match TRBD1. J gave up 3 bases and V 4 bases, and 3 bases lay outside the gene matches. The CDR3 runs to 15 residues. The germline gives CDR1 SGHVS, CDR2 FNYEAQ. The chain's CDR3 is CASSSGQGYTGELFF. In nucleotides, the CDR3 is TGTGCCAGCAGCTCCGGACAGGGGTACACCGGGGAGCTGTTTTTT.

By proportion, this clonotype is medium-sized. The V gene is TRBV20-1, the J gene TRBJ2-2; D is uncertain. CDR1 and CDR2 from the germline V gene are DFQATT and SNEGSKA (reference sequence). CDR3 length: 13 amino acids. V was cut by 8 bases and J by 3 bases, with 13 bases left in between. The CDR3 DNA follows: TGCAGTCCCTTGGACGTTGACACCGGGGAGCTGTTTTTT. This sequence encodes CSPLDVDTGELFF.

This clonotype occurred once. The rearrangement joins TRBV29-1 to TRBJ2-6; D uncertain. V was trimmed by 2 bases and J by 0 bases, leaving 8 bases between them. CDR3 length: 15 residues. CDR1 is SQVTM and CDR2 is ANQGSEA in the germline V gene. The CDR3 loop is CSVEMGGSGANVLTF. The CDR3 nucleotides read TGCAGCGTTGAAATGGGCGGCTCTGGGGCCAACGTCCTGACTTTC.

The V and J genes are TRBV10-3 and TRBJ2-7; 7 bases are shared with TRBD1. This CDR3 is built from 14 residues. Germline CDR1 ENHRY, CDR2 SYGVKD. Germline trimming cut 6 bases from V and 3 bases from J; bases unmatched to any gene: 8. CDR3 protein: CAIREQGMDYEQYF. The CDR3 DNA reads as TGTGCCATCAGGGAACAGGGGATGGACTACGAGCAGTACTTC.

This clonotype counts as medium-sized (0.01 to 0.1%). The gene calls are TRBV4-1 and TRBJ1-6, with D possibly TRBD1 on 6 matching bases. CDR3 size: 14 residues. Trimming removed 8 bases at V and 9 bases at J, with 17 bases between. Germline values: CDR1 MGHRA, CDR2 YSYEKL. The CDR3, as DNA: TGCGCCAGCGGCTGGGACACCGCAGTTTCACCCCTCCACTTT. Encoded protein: CASGWDTAVSPLHF.

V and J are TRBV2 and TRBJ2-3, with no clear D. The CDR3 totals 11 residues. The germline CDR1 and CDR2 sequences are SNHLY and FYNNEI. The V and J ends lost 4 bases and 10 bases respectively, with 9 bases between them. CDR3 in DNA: TGTGCCAGCAGTGGACACACTGCGCAGTATTTT. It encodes CASSGHTAQYF.

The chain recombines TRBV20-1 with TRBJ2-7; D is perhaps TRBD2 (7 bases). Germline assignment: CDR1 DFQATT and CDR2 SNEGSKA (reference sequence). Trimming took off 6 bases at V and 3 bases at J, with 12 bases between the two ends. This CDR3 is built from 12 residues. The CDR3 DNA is TGCAGTGCCCGAGGGGGGGGCTACGAGCAGTACTTC. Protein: CSARGGGYEQYF.

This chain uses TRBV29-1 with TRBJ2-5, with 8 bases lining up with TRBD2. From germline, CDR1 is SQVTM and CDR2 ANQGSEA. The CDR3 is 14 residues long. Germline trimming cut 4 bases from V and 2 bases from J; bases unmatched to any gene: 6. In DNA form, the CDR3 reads TGCAGCGTTGGGCAACTAGCGGATCAAGAGACCCAGTACTTC. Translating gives CSVGQLADQETQYF.

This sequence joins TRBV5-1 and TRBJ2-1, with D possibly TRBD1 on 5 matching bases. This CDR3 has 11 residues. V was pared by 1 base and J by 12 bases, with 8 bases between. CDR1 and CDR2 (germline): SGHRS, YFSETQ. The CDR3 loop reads CASSLSGWQFF. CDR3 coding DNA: TGCGCCAGCAGCTTGTCAGGGTGGCAGTTCTTC.

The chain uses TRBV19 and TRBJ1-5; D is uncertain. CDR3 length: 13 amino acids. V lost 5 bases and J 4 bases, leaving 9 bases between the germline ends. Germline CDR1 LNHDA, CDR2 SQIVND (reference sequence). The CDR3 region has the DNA TGTGCCAGTAGTTGGTTAGCTAATCAGCCCCAGCATTTT. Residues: CASSWLANQPQHF. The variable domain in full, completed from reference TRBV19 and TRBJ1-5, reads DGGITQSPKYLFRKEGQNVTLSCEQNLNHDAMYWYRQDPGQGLRLIYYSQIVNDFQKGDIAEGYSVSREKKESFPLTVTSAQKNPTAFYLCASSWLANQPQHFGDGTRLSIL.

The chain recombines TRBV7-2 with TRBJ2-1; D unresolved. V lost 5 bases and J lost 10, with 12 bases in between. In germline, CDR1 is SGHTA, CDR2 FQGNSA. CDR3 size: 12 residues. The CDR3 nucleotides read TGTGCCAGCAGCCAAAGGGTGAGGGAGCAGTTCTTC. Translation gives CASSQRVREQFF.

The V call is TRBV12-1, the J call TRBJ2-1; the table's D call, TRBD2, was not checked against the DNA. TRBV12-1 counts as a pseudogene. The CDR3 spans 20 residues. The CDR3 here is CASSFVGALILAVSYNEQFF. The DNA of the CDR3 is TGTGCCAGCAGCTTCGTCGGAGCCCTTATTCTAGCGGTTTCCTACAATGAGCAGTTCTTC.

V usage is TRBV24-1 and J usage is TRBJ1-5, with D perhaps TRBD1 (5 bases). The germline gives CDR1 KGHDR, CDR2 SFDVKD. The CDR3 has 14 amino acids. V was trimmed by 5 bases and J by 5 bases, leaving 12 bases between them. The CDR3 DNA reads TGTGCCACCAGTGGTGGCAGGGTGGATCAGCCCCAGCATTTT. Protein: CATSGGRVDQPQHF.

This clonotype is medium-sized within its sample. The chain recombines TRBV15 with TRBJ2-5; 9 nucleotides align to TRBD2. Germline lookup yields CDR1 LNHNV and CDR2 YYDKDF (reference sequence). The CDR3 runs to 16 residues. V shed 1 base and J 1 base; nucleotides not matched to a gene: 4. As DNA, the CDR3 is TGTGCCACCAGCAGAGCCCGAGCGGGGGGCCAAGAGACCCAGTACTTC. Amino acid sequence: CATSRARAGGQETQYF.

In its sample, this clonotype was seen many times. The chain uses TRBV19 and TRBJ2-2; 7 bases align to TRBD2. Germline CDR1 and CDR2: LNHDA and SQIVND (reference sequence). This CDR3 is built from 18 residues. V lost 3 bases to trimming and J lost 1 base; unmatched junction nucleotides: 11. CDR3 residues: CASSIGWMSSGNTGELFF. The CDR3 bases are TGTGCCAGTAGTATCGGTTGGATGTCTAGCGGGAACACCGGGGAGCTGTTTTTT.

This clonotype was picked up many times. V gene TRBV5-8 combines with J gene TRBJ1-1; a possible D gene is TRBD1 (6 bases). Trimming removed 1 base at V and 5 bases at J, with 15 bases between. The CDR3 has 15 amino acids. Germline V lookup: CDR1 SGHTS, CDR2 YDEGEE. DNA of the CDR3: TGTGCCAGCAGCTTGATCGTCGGGGGCAGGACTGAAGCTTTCTTT. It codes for CASSLIVGGRTEAFF.

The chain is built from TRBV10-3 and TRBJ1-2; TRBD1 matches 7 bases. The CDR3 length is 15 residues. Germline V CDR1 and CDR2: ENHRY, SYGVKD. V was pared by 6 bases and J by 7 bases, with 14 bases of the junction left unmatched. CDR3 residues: CAIRDDTGELSGYTF. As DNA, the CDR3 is TGTGCCATCAGGGATGATACAGGGGAGCTGAGTGGCTACACCTTC.

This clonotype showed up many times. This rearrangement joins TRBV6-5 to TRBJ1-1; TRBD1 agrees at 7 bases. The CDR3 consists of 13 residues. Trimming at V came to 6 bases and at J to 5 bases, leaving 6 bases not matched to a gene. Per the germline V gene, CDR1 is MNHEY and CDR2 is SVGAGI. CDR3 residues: CASSPGQRTEAFF. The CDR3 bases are TGTGCCAGCAGCCCGGGACAGAGGACTGAAGCTTTCTTT.

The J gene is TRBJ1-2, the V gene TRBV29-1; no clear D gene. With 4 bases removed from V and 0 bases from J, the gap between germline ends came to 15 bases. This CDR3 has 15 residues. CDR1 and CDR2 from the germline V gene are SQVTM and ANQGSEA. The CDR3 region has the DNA TGCAGCGTTGTTGGCAGTGACCGTACTAACTATGGCTACACCTTC. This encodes CSVVGSDRTNYGYTF.

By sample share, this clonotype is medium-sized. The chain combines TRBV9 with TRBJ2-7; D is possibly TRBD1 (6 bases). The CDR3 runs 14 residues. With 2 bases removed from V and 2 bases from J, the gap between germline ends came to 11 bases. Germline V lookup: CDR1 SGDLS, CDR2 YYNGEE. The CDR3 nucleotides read TGTGCCAGCAGCGTCTCGACAGGACCCTACGAGCAGTACTTC. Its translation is CASSVSTGPYEQYF.

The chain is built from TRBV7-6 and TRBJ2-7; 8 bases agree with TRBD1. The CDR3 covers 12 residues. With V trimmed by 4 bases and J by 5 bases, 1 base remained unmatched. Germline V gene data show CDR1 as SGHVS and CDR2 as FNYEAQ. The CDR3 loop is CASSWTGHEQYF. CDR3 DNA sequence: TGTGCCAGCAGCTGGACAGGGCACGAGCAGTACTTC.

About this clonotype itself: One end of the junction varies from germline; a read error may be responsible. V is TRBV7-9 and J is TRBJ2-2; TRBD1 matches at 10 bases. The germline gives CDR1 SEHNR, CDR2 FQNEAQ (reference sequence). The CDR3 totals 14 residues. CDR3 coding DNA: TGTGCCAGCATGGGGACAGGGGACACCGGGGAGCCGTTTTTC. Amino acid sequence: CASMGTGDTGEPFF.

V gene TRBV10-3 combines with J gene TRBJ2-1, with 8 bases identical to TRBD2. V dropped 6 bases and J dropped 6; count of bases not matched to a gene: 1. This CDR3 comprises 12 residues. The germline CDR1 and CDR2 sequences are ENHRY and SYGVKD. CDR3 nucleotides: TGTGCCATCAGCGGGGGGGTCAATGAGCAGTTCTTC. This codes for CAISGGVNEQFF.